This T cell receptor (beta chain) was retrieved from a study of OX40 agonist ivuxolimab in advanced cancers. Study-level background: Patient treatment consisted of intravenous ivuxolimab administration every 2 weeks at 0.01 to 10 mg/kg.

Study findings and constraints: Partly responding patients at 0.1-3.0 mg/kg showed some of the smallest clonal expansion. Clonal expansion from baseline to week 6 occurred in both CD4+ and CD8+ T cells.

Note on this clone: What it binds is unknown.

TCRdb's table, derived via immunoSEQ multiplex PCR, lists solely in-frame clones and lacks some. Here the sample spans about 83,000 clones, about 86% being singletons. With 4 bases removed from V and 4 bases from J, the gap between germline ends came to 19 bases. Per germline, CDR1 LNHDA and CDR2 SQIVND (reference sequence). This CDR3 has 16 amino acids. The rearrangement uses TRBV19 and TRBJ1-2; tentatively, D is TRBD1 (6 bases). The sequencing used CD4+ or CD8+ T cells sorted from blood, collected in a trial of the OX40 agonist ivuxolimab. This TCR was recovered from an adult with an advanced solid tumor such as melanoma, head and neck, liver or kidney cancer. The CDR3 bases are TGTGCCAGTAGTAGGCCCGAACGGACAGCAGGCTATGGCTACACCTTC. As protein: CASSRPERTAGYGYTF.